Following are 16 T cell receptor beta chains from one sample sequenced in a study of blood T cell repertoires in COVID-19. Sequenced by immunoSEQ multiplex PCR; TCRdb stores in-frame clones only, minus some. The sample contains roughly 80,000 clones, more than 70% of which appear only once. Sequencing used peripheral blood. Source of these receptors: a woman aged 55-70 years with acute or convalescent COVID-19.

The genes are TRBV4-2 and TRBJ2-7, with D tentatively TRBD1 (6 bases). V was pared by 4 bases and J by 0 bases, with 16 bases between. The CDR3 spans 16 residues. Germline V gives CDR1 LGHNA, CDR2 YNFKEQ. CDR3 in DNA: TGTGCCAGCAGCCTTACGGACAGAATGAGCTCCTACGAGCAGTACTTC. Translated: CASSLTDRMSSYEQYF.

V is TRBV11-3 and J is TRBJ2-7, with 8 nucleotides matching TRBD2. The CDR3 extends over 12 amino acids. Germline-derived CDR1 and CDR2 are SGHNT and YENEEA. The trim removed 6 bases at V and 6 bases at J, leaving 4 bases unmatched. CDR3 region: CASSSGGTEQYF. The CDR3 bases are TGTGCCAGCAGTTCGGGGGGGACCGAGCAGTACTTC.

The V and J genes are TRBV28 and TRBJ2-7; 7 bases are shared with TRBD1. CDR3 length: 15 residues. Germline V gives CDR1 MDHEN, CDR2 SYDVKM. V gave up 5 bases and J gave up 7 bases; unmatched junction bases: 14. This CDR3 reads CASSEAGAGGREQYF. CDR3 coding DNA: TGTGCCAGCAGTGAGGCCGGGGCAGGGGGTCGGGAGCAGTACTTC.

The V gene is TRBV10-3, the J gene TRBJ2-7, with a weak D call TRBD2 (5 bases). Germline-derived CDR1 and CDR2 are ENHRY and SYGVKD. V was cut by 4 bases and J by 1 base, with 11 bases left in between. The CDR3 is 14 amino acids. CDR3 bases: TGTGCCATCAGTGGGGAGCTCCCTTCCTACGAGCAGTACTTC. This codes for CAISGELPSYEQYF.

The rearrangement joins TRBV5-1 to TRBJ2-1; 10 positions match TRBD2. Trimming at V came to 0 bases and at J to 9 bases, leaving 12 bases not matched to a gene. Germline assignment: CDR1 SGHRS and CDR2 YFSETQ. CDR3 length: 17 residues. The CDR3 loop reads CASSLVPSGSRLGEQFF. DNA for the CDR3: TGCGCCAGCAGCTTGGTTCCTAGCGGGAGTCGTCTGGGTGAGCAGTTCTTC.

This clone has just one count. This chain joins TRBV6-5 and TRBJ1-1; D is undetermined. The V end was cut by 6 bases, the J end by 8 bases, with 13 bases between. The CDR3 contains 12 residues. Germline V CDR1 and CDR2: MNHEY, SVGAGI. The CDR3 nucleotides are TGTGCCAGCAGCCGAGAGGGAACGGAAGCTTTCTTT. It translates to CASSREGTEAFF.

This clone was detected only once. The chain employs TRBV4-2 and TRBJ1-5; TRBD1 matches at 9 bases. Unmatched junction bases numbered 10, after V lost 0 bases and J lost 7 bases. From germline, CDR1 is LGHNA and CDR2 YNFKEQ. The CDR3 totals 17 residues. CDR3 in amino acids: CASSQEGETGGSQPQHF. The CDR3 nucleotides are TGTGCCAGCAGCCAAGAAGGGGAAACAGGGGGCTCCCAGCCCCAGCATTTT.

The chain combines TRBV4-1 with TRBJ1-2; 8 positions agree with TRBD1. Trimming took 3 bases from V and 5 from J; bases not matched to a gene: 11. Germline loops: CDR1 MGHRA, CDR2 YSYEKL. The CDR3 contains 16 residues. The CDR3 DNA follows: TGCGCCAGCAGCCAGGGTTTTACAGGGGGTCCGTATGGCTACACCTTC. This translates into CASSQGFTGGPYGYTF.

The chain employs TRBV29-1 and TRBJ2-7; D might be TRBD1 (6 bases). Germline V gene sequence: CDR1 SQVTM, CDR2 ANQGSEA. The CDR3 is 13 amino acids. Trimming took off 4 bases at V and 0 bases at J, with 10 bases between the two ends. The CDR3 DNA follows: TGCAGCGTTGCCCCGGACAGCTCCTACGAGCAGTACTTC. Translating gives CSVAPDSSYEQYF.

The rearrangement links TRBV7-2 to TRBJ1-5; D is unclear. This CDR3 has 15 amino acids. Germline values: CDR1 SGHTA, CDR2 FQGNSA. V lost 3 bases and J 4 bases, leaving 13 bases between the germline ends. CDR3 coding DNA: TGTGCCAGCAGCTTCCGGAACGACTATAATCAGCCCCAGCATTTT. Its translation is CASSFRNDYNQPQHF.

The chain is built from TRBV4-2 and TRBJ2-3; possible D gene TRBD2, 6 bases. V was trimmed by 4 bases and J by 6 bases, leaving 20 bases between them. Per germline, CDR1 LGHNA and CDR2 YNFKEQ. The CDR3 extends over 16 amino acids. In DNA form, the CDR3 reads TGTGCCAGCAGCCCTGGTGGGGACTTCGATCGGGATACGCAGTATTTT. Encoded protein: CASSPGGDFDRDTQYF.

This clone was found once. The chain combines TRBV4-2 with TRBJ2-3, with 11 positions matching TRBD2. Germline assignment: CDR1 LGHNA and CDR2 YNFKEQ. The CDR3 is made up of 15 amino acids. V shed 5 bases, J shed 1 base, and the junction held 2 bases outside the gene matches. As DNA, the CDR3 is TGTGCCAGCAGCTTGACTAGCGGGGGCACAGATACGCAGTATTTT. It yields the protein CASSLTSGGTDTQYF.

V and J are TRBV5-1 and TRBJ1-1, with 7 bases fitting TRBD1. CDR1 is SGHRS, CDR2 YFSETQ, per germline. The CDR3 consists of 13 residues. The ends lost 0 bases at V and 7 bases at J; junction bases unmatched: 3. The CDR3 bases are TGCGCCAGCAGCTTGGAGGCAGGGGGTGAAGCTTTCTTT. Its protein product is CASSLEAGGEAFF.

The rearrangement uses TRBV7-2 and TRBJ2-7; weak D call: TRBD2 (5 bases). The V and J ends lost 7 bases and 4 bases respectively, with 8 bases between them. Germline values: CDR1 SGHTA, CDR2 FQGNSA. The CDR3 has 11 residues. This chain's CDR3 is CASTPGYEQYF. CDR3 coding DNA: TGTGCCAGCACCCCGGGGTACGAGCAGTACTTC.

The gene calls are TRBV6-2 or TRBV6-3 and TRBJ1-5, with no clear D. The CDR3 extends over 15 amino acids. From germline, CDR1 is MNHEY and CDR2 SVGEGT. V was shortened by 4 bases and J by 4 bases, with 14 bases between the two germline ends. The CDR3 sequence is CASSSSGRANQPQHF. The CDR3 DNA reads TGTGCCAGCAGTTCGAGCGGCCGAGCGAATCAGCCCCAGCATTTT.

Note on this clone: Other DNA sequences in the same sample also yield this CDR3. The chain recombines TRBV7-2 with TRBJ1-2, with unresolved D. V gave up 3 bases and J gave up 2 bases, with 7 bases separating them. The germline CDR1 and CDR2 sequences are SGHTA and FQGNSA. The CDR3 is made up of 13 amino acids. The CDR3, as DNA: TGTGCCAGCAGCTTGGGCGGGAACTATGGCTACACCTTC. Its protein product is CASSLGGNYGYTF.